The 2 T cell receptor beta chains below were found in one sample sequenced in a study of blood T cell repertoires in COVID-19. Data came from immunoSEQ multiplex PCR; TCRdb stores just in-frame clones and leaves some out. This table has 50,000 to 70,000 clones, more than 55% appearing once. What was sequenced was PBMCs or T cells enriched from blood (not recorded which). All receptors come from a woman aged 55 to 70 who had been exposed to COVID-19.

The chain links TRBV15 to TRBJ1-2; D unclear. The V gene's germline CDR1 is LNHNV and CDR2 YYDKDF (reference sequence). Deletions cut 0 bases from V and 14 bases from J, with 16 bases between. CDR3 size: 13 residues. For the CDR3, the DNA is TGTGCCACCAGCAGAGATCACTCGGCGGCCTGGACCTTC. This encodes CATSRDHSAAWTF.

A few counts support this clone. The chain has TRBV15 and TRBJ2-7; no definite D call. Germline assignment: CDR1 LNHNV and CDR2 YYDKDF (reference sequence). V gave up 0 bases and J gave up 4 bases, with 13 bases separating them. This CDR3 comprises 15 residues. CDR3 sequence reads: CATSREKAPAYEQYF. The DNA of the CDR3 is TGTGCCACCAGCAGAGAAAAAGCCCCCGCTTACGAGCAGTACTTC. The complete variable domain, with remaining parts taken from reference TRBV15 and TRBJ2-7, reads DAMVIQNPRYQVTQFGKPVTLSCSQTLNHNVMYWYQQKSSQAPKLLFHYYDKDFNNEADTPDNFQSRRPNTSFCFLDIRSPGLGDTAMYLCATSREKAPAYEQYFGPGTRLTVT.